This TCR beta chain came from a study of OX40 agonist ivuxolimab in advanced cancers. Points from the study as a whole: Dose levels from 0.1 to 3.0 mg/kg saw CD4+ and CD8+ blood T cells expand clonally by week 6.

Assay: immunoSEQ multiplex PCR; the TCRdb copy retains only in-frame clones and omits some. Of about 79,000 clones listed, 85% to 90% are singletons. The timepoints at which blood was sampled were baseline, cycle 4 day 1, and cycle 7 day 1. Trimming stripped 2 bases from V and 8 bases from J, with 15 bases between. The CDR3 contains 14 residues. Per germline, CDR1 SEHNR and CDR2 FQNEAQ (reference sequence). Concerning this clone: Its antigen is currently unknown.

This clonotype was sampled from an adult with an advanced solid tumor such as melanoma, head and neck, liver or kidney cancer. The rearrangement joins TRBV7-9 to TRBJ1-1; unclear D gene. The sample consisted of CD4+ or CD8+ T cells sorted from blood, taken in a trial of the OX40 agonist ivuxolimab. The CDR3, as DNA: TGTGCCAGCAGCTTATGGCGGGAAGGTGCGGAAGCTTTCTTT. Amino acid sequence: CASSLWREGAEAFF.